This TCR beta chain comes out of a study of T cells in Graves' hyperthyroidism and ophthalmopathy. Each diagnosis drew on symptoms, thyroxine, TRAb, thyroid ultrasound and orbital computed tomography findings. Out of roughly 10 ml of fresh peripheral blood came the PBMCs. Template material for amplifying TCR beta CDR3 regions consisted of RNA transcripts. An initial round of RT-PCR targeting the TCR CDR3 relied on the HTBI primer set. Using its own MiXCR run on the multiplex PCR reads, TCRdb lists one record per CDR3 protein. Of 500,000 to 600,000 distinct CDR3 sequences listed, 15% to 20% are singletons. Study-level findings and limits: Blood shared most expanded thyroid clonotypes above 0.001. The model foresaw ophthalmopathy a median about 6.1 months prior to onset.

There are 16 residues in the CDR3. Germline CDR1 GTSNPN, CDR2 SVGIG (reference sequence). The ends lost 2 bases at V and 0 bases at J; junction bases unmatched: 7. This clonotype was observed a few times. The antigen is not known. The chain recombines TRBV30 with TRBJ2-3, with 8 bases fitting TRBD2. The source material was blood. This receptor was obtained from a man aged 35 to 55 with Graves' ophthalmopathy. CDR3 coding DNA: TGTGCCTGGAGTCGGGGGACTAGTCCAAGCACAGATACGCAGTATTTT. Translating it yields CAWSRGTSPSTDTQYF.